This TCR beta chain came from a study of beta chain features in type 1 diabetes. Remarks on this clone: The antigen remains undetermined.

The germline CDR1 and CDR2 sequences are SGHVS and FQNEAQ. Trimming cost V 10 bases and J 5 bases; bases outside gene matches: 17. The CDR3 extends over 16 amino acids. The entirety of the isolated RNA underwent reverse transcription, so expressed TCRB transcripts were sequenced. The table came from immunoSEQ multiplex PCR; TCRdb's copy has only in-frame clones and leaves some out. The table records 280,000 or so clones, about 15% of them present only once. Study findings and constraints: There was a moderate but significant shortening of TCRB CDR3s in all four CD4+ subsets of Type 1 diabetes patients.

The clonotype originates from a man between 18 and 35 years old with type 1 diabetes. V gene TRBV7-8 combines with J gene TRBJ2-5; 9 bases align to TRBD2. Material for sequencing was naive CD4+ T cells from blood. The CDR3 spells CAIAARRGGSKETQYF. As DNA, the CDR3 is TGTGCCATCGCGGCGAGGCGGGGGGGAAGTAAGGAGACCCAGTACTTC.